A selection of T cell receptor beta chains follows, all from one sample in a study of metastatic and nonmetastatic thyroid tumors. TCRdb re-processed the PCR reads through MiXCR. The sample includes 3,000 to 5,000 clones, around 20% of them seen just once. The sample consisted of tumor tissue. These receptors were collected from a male donor with papillary thyroid cancer or a benign thyroid nodule (not recorded which). Some clones in this sample may be carry-over from other donors' samples. Both conserved end residues are part of each CDR3. A D gene is named only where the DNA matches it firmly. Clone size appears in some rows only: once, few, many, or a class for an expanded clone.

V gene	J gene	clone size	D gene	CDR3 protein	CDR3 DNA
TRBV12-3/TRBV12-4	TRBJ2-7	NA	NA	CASSPPGRSSYEQYF	TGTGCCAGCAGTCCCCCGGGACGTAGCTCCTACGAGCAGTACTTC
TRBV28	TRBJ1-6	NA	NA	CASSPPGRGDSPLHF	TGTGCCAGCAGTCCACCGGGACGGGGGGATTCACCCCTCCACTTT
TRBV2	TRBJ2-7	NA	TRBD2	CASTSGLYEQYF	TGTGCCAGCACTAGCGGTCTCTACGAGCAGTACTTC
TRBV7-3	TRBJ2-3	medium-sized	TRBD2	CASSVGGPSDTQYF	TGTGCCAGCAGCGTGGGAGGGCCCTCAGATACGCAGTATTTT
TRBV29-1	TRBJ2-7	medium-sized	NA	CSVAPVPYEQYF	TGCAGCGTCGCTCCCGTCCCCTACGAGCAGTACTTC
TRBV5-1	TRBJ2-1	NA	NA	CASSLVAGTSYNEQFF	TGCGCCAGCAGCTTGGTAGCCGGGACGAGCTACAATGAGCAGTTCTTC
TRBV5-4	TRBJ1-1	many	NA	CASSLSGRGSNTEAFF	TGTGCCAGCAGCTTGTCGGGGAGGGGTTCAAACACTGAAGCTTTCTTT
TRBV20-1	TRBJ2-7	medium-sized	NA	CSARGWPSSQQQYF	TGCAGTGCCCGAGGTTGGCCCTCAAGCCAGCAGCAGTACTTC
TRBV6-2/TRBV6-3	TRBJ2-3	NA	TRBD2	CASSYVLAGTDTQYF	TGTGCCAGCAGTTACGTCCTAGCGGGCACAGATACGCAGTATTTT
TRBV4-2	TRBJ2-7	medium-sized	TRBD2	CASSQEGLVTEQYF	TGTGCCAGCAGCCAAGAAGGACTAGTAACCGAGCAGTACTTC
TRBV25-1	TRBJ2-7	few	NA	CASSGLRARVYEQYF	TGTGCCAGCAGTGGTTTGCGGGCTAGAGTCTACGAGCAGTACTTC
TRBV4-3	TRBJ2-1	many	TRBD1	CASSGQGRGEQFF	TGCGCCAGCAGCGGACAGGGAAGAGGTGAGCAGTTCTTC
TRBV6-5	TRBJ2-5	NA	NA	CASSYSRQFQETQYF	TGTGCCAGCAGTTACTCGAGGCAGTTCCAAGAGACCCAGTACTTC
TRBV4-3	TRBJ2-5	NA	NA	CASSPRSGPQETQYF	TGCGCCAGCAGCCCCAGGAGTGGGCCCCAAGAGACCCAGTACTTC
TRBV28	TRBJ2-7	NA	NA	CASSFGVSGEQYF	TGTGCCAGCAGTTTTGGTGTATCGGGCGAGCAGTACTTC
TRBV28	TRBJ2-7	large	NA	CASRRQDFPYEQYF	TGTGCCAGTAGGAGACAGGATTTCCCCTACGAGCAGTACTTC